The next 21 T cell receptor beta chains were all read from a single sample in a study of radiotherapy plus CTLA-4 blockade in lung cancer. Method: immunoSEQ multiplex PCR; TCRdb's copy keeps in-frame clones and lacks some. This table has some 110,000 clones, roughly four fifths appearing once. Material: peripheral blood, obtained from a patient treated with radiotherapy plus ipilimumab. Receptor source: a human donor with non-small cell lung cancer that progressed on radiotherapy plus ipilimumab. Some clones in this sample may be carry-over from other donors' samples.

CDR3 sequence (DNA): TGTGCCAGCAGCTTGGGCTTGTCAATACTTCGAGGCTACACCTTC. Translated, it gives CASSLGLSILRGYTF. The rearrangement uses TRBV5-4 and TRBJ1-2; D is unresolved. The CDR3 loop spans 15 amino acids. With 0 bases removed from V and 8 bases from J, the gap between germline ends came to 17 bases. Germline V CDR1 and CDR2: SGHNT, YYREEE (reference sequence).

The chain couples TRBV10-3 to TRBJ2-3, with D perhaps matching TRBD2 (5 bases). This CDR3 contains 14 residues. With 4 bases removed from V and 1 base from J, the gap between germline ends came to 9 bases. Germline lookup yields CDR1 ENHRY and CDR2 SYGVKD. The CDR3 loop reads CAISARSGTDTQYF. The CDR3 nucleotides are TGTGCCATCAGTGCCCGTAGCGGCACAGATACGCAGTATTTT.

The V gene is TRBV5-5, the J gene TRBJ2-7; 9 bases are a match to TRBD1. There are 16 residues in the CDR3. Germline V gene data show CDR1 as SGHKS and CDR2 as YYEKEE (reference sequence). V shed 4 bases and J 5 bases; nucleotides not matched to a gene: 13. The CDR3 loop reads CASSPNSGTGYHEQYF. CDR3 nucleotides: TGTGCCAGCAGCCCAAACTCCGGGACAGGGTACCACGAGCAGTACTTC.

This rearrangement joins TRBV28 to TRBJ1-1; D is unclear. Trimming cost V 1 base and J 1 base, with 10 bases left between them. The germline V gene has CDR1 MDHEN and CDR2 SYDVKM. The CDR3 is 15 residues long. In nucleotides, the CDR3 is TGTGCCAGCAGTTTATATCGGGCGTCGAACACTGAAGCTTTCTTT. Translation: CASSLYRASNTEAFF.

This rearrangement joins TRBV9 to TRBJ2-2; D is possibly TRBD1 or TRBD2 (7 bases each). This CDR3 has 16 amino acids. Deletions cut 4 bases from V and 1 base from J, with 14 bases between. The V gene's germline CDR1 is SGDLS and CDR2 YYNGEE. The CDR3 region is CASSPQGGRNTGELFF. The DNA of the CDR3 is TGTGCCAGCAGCCCCCAGGGGGGGCGGAACACCGGGGAGCTGTTTTTT. The variable domain in full, with the rest retrieved from reference TRBV9 and TRBJ2-2, is DSGVTQTPKHLITATGQRVTLRCSPRSGDLSVYWYQQSLDQGLQFLIQYYNGEERAKGNILERFSAQQFPDLHSELNLSSLELGDSALYFCASSPQGGRNTGELFFGEGSRLTVL.

V is TRBV4-2 and J is TRBJ2-3, with D possibly matching TRBD2 (5 bases). Germline CDR1 LGHNA, CDR2 YNFKEQ. V lost 4 bases and J 2 bases, leaving 19 bases between the germline ends. This CDR3 comprises 17 residues. In DNA form, the CDR3 reads TGTGCCAGCAGCCCCGAAGGAGCTAGCCGGATCACAGATACGCAGTATTTT. Protein sequence: CASSPEGASRITDTQYF.

The genes are TRBV7-2 and TRBJ2-5, with no clear D. Trimming removed 1 base from V and 7 bases from J, with 7 bases in between. The CDR3 loop spans 12 amino acids. Per the germline V gene, CDR1 is SGHTA and CDR2 is FQGNSA. DNA for the CDR3: TGTGCCAGCAGCTTAGGTCGGGTGACCCAGTACTTC. It is translated as CASSLGRVTQYF.

The chain carries TRBV5-1 and TRBJ1-3; D ambiguous. Per germline, CDR1 SGHRS and CDR2 YFSETQ. Trimming cost V 3 bases and J 3 bases, with 10 bases left between them. The CDR3 spans 14 residues. The CDR3 coding sequence is TGCGCCAGCAGCTCCGGAGAACGTGGAAACACCATATATTTT. This sequence encodes CASSSGERGNTIYF.

J is TRBJ2-2 and V is TRBV7-9; 7 bases line up with TRBD2. The CDR3 is made up of 16 amino acids. The J segment lost 5 bases and the V segment lost 2 bases, leaving 8 bases of the junction unmatched. Germline lookup yields CDR1 SEHNR and CDR2 FQNEAQ (reference sequence). CDR3 nucleotide sequence: TGTGCCAGCAGCTTACGGGGAGGGCCGGGGACCGGGGAGCTGTTTTTT. The encoded protein is CASSLRGGPGTGELFF.

V is TRBV7-2 and J is TRBJ1-2; D ambiguous. The CDR3 is made up of 13 amino acids. Trimming stripped 1 base from V and 8 bases from J, with 11 bases between. The germline V gene has CDR1 SGHTA and CDR2 FQGNSA. CDR3 bases: TGTGCCAGCAGCTTAGGGTCATCTGGCGGCTACACCTTC. This encodes CASSLGSSGGYTF.

The V and J genes are TRBV9 and TRBJ1-6, with a possible D match to TRBD1 (5 bases). Trimming left V 4 bases short and J 7 bases short, with 9 bases between. CDR3 size: 13 residues. Per the germline V gene, CDR1 is SGDLS and CDR2 is YYNGEE. The CDR3 nucleotides read TGTGCCAGCAGCCCTGACAGAAATTCACCCCTCCACTTT. As protein: CASSPDRNSPLHF. The whole variable domain, remainder taken from reference TRBV9 and TRBJ1-6, is DSGVTQTPKHLITATGQRVTLRCSPRSGDLSVYWYQQSLDQGLQFLIQYYNGEERAKGNILERFSAQQFPDLHSELNLSSLELGDSALYFCASSPDRNSPLHFGNGTRLTVT.

The genes are TRBV7-9 and TRBJ1-2; D gene unclear. This CDR3 region has 16 residues. CDR1 is SEHNR, CDR2 FQNEAQ, per germline (reference sequence). Trimming cost V 5 bases and J 3 bases, with 19 bases left between them. The CDR3 nucleotides read TGTGCCAGCAGCCGCCACATCGGAGGGCAGGACTATGGCTACACCTTC. It is translated as CASSRHIGGQDYGYTF.

The chain links TRBV6-1 to TRBJ1-2, with D tentatively TRBD1 (6 bases). The CDR3 has 12 amino acids. Trimming cost V 6 bases and J 7 bases, with 12 bases left between them. The V gene's germline CDR1 is MNHNS and CDR2 SASEGT. The CDR3: CASRRGLGGYTF. The CDR3 DNA is TGTGCCAGCAGAAGGGGGTTGGGTGGCTACACCTTC.

The chain is built from TRBV5-3 and TRBJ1-5; D not certain. TRBV5-3 is reported as an ORF; its role is uncertain. The CDR3 sequence is 13 residues long. V lost 2 bases to trimming and J lost 1 base, with 4 bases between them. CDR3 coding DNA: TGTGCCAGAAGCTTAGTGAGCAATCAGCCCCAGCATTTT. Its protein is CARSLVSNQPQHF.

The chain has TRBV28 and TRBJ1-5; no clear D. The CDR3 is made up of 12 amino acids. Germline V gives CDR1 MDHEN, CDR2 SYDVKM. Trimming removed 6 bases at V and 5 bases at J, with 8 bases between. The CDR3 region is CASSLKYQPQHF. As DNA, the CDR3 is TGTGCCAGCAGCCTTAAATATCAGCCCCAGCATTTT.

The DNA of the CDR3 is TGTGCCAGCAGCCGTGGGGGTCCCCAGCATTTT. It specifies CASSRGGPQHF. The V gene is TRBV5-6, the J gene TRBJ1-5, with TRBD1 as a possible D gene (5 bases). V was cut by 4 bases and J by 10 bases, with 9 bases left in between. The CDR3 is 11 amino acids. Germline V lookup: CDR1 SGHDT, CDR2 YYEEEE.

As regards this clone: The junction departs from germline at one end; a sequencing error may be responsible. This chain links TRBV29-1 with TRBJ2-3; 15 positions agree with TRBD2. The CDR3 is made up of 14 amino acids. CDR1 and CDR2 from the germline V gene are SQVTM and ANQGSEA. The CDR3 nucleotides are TGTTCCGGGAGAGGGACTAGCGGGGGGTGGACGCAGTATTTT. Its translation: CSGRGTSGGWTQYF.

This clone has just a few counts. The chain couples TRBV9 to TRBJ2-2; D perhaps matches TRBD2 (5 bases). The V gene's germline CDR1 is SGDLS and CDR2 YYNGEE. Trimming stripped 2 bases from V and 5 bases from J, with 10 bases between. CDR3 length equals 14 residues. CDR3 DNA sequence: TGTGCCAGCAGCGTCCGGGATTGGACCGGGGAGCTGTTTTTT. Translation gives CASSVRDWTGELFF.

The chain joins TRBV28 to TRBJ2-5, with TRBD1 matching 8 bases. The end of the DNA fits TRBJ2-7 better, so the J call may be wrong. This CDR3 contains 14 residues. Germline-derived CDR1 and CDR2 are MDHEN and SYDVKM. CDR3 DNA sequence: TGTGCCACCTCGTTTGGGCAGGGGGCATACGAGCAGTACTTC. Its protein product is CATSFGQGAYEQYF.

This sequence joins TRBV29-1 and TRBJ1-2, with 8 nucleotides matching TRBD1. The germline gives CDR1 SQVTM, CDR2 ANQGSEA. The CDR3 extends over 14 amino acids. V was pared by 0 bases and J by 4 bases, with 4 bases of the junction left unmatched. CDR3 amino acids: CSVEDKDRVYGYTF. The CDR3 bases are TGCAGCGTTGAAGATAAGGACAGGGTCTATGGCTACACCTTC.

The V call is TRBV30, the J call TRBJ2-1; D unclear. Trimming shortened V by 4 bases and J by 6 bases, and 7 bases separated the two germline ends. The CDR3 contains 11 residues. Germline values: CDR1 GTSNPN, CDR2 SVGIG (reference sequence). The CDR3 nucleotides read TGTGCCTGGATGATTAGCAATGAGCAGTTCTTC. It encodes CAWMISNEQFF.